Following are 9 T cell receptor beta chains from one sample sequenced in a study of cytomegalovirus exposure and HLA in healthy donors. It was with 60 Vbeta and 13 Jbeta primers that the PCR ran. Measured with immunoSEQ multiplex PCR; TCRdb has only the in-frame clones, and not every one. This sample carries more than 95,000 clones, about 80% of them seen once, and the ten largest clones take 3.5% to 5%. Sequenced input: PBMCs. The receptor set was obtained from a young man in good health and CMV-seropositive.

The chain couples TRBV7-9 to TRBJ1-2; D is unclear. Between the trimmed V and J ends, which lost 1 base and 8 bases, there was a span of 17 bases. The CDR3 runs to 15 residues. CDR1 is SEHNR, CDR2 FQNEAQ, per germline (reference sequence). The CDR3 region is CASSLDGSHARGYTF. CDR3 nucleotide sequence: TGTGCCAGCAGCTTAGACGGCAGCCACGCGAGGGGCTACACCTTC.

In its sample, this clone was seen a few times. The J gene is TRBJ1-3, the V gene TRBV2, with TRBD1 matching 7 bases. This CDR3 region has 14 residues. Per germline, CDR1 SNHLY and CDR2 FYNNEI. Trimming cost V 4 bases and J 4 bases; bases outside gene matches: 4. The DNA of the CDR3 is TGTGCCAGCAGTGCGGGACAGATCGGAAACACCATATATTTT. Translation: CASSAGQIGNTIYF.

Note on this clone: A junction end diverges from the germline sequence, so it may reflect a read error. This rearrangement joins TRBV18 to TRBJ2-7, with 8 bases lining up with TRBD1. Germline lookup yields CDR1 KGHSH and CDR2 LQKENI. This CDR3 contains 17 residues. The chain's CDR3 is CAGSPSGTRTGSYEQYF. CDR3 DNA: TGTGCCGGCTCACCAAGTGGTACAAGGACAGGGTCCTACGAGCAGTACTTC.

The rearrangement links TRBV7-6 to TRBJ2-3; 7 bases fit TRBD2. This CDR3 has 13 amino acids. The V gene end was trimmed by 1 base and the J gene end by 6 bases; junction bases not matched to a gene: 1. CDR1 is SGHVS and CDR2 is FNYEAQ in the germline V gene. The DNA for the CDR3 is TGTGCCAGCAGCTTAGGCGGGAGTGATACGCAGTATTTT. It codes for CASSLGGSDTQYF.

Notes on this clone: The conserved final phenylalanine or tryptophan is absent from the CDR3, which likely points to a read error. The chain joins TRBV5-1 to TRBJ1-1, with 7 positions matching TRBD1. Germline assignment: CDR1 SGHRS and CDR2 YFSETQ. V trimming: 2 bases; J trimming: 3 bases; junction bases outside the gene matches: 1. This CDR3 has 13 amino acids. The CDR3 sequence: CASSFTGDTEAFS. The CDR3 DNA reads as TGCGCCAGCAGCTTCACAGGGGACACTGAAGCTTTCTCT.

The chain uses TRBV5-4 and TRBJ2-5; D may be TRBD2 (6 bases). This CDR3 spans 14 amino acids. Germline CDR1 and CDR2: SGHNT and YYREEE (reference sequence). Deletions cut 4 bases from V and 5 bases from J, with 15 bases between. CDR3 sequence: CASSIAGSLETQYF. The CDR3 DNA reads TGTGCCAGCAGCATAGCCGGGAGCTTGGAGACCCAGTACTTC.

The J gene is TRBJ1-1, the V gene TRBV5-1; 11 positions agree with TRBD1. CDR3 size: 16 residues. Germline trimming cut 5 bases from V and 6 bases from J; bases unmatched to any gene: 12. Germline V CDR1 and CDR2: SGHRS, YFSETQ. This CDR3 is CASREFSGTGGSEAFF. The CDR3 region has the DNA TGCGCCAGCAGAGAATTCAGCGGGACAGGGGGATCTGAAGCTTTCTTT.

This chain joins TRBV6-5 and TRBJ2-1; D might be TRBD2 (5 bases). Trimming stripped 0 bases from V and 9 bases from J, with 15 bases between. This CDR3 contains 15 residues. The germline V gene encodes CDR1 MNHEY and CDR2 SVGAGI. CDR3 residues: CASSYSNLAGGEQFF. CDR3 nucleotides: TGTGCCAGCAGTTACTCGAATCTAGCTGGCGGTGAGCAGTTCTTC.

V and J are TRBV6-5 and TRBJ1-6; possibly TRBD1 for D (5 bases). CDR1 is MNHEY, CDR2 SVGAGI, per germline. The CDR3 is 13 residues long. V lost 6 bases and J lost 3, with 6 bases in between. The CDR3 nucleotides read TGTGCCAGCAGCAGGGTCTATAATTCACCCCTCCACTTT. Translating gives CASSRVYNSPLHF.